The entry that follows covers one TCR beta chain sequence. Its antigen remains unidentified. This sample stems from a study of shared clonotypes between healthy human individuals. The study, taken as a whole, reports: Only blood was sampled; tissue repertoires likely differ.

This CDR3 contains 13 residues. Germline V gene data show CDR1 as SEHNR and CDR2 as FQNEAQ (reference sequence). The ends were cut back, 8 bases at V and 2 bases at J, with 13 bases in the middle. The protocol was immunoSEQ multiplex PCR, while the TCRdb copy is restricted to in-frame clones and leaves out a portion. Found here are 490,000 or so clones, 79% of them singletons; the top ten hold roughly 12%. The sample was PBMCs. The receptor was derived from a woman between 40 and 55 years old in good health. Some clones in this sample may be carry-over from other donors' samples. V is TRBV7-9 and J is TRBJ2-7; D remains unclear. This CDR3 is CASSPDPTYEQYF. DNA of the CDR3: TGTGCCAGCTCCCCGGACCCTACCTACGAGCAGTACTTC.